These 15 T cell receptor beta chains were all obtained from the same sample, sequenced in a study of blood T cell repertoires in COVID-19. This table comes from immunoSEQ multiplex PCR, and its TCRdb copy is limited to in-frame clones, with some not included. The data show hundreds of thousands of clones, with about 88% seen just once and about 1.2% held by the top ten. Sequencing used peripheral blood. These receptors came from a man aged 65-85 years with acute or convalescent COVID-19.

In this sample, this clone turned up a few times. The V and J genes are TRBV5-1 and TRBJ2-3, with D unresolved. Germline CDR1 and CDR2: SGHRS and YFSETQ. V lost 0 bases and J lost 6, with 11 bases in between. CDR3 length equals 14 residues. CDR3 in DNA: TGCGCCAGCAGCTTGGACCGGGTATGGGATACGCAGTATTTT. This codes for CASSLDRVWDTQYF.

The rearrangement joins TRBV28 to TRBJ1-2; 7 bases are a match to TRBD1. Germline V gives CDR1 MDHEN, CDR2 SYDVKM. CDR3 length: 15 residues. V shed 3 bases and J 0 bases; nucleotides not matched to a gene: 4. CDR3 residues: CASSLPQGSNYGYTF. The DNA for the CDR3 is TGTGCCAGCAGTTTGCCACAGGGGTCTAACTATGGCTACACCTTC.

CDR3 loop: CASGSQGDYGYTF. The DNA for the CDR3 is TGTGCCAGCGGTTCACAGGGGGACTATGGCTACACCTTC. V usage is TRBV12-3 or TRBV12-4 and J usage is TRBJ1-2, with 8 bases fitting TRBD1. The CDR3 totals 13 residues. V gave up 8 bases and J gave up 3 bases; unmatched junction bases: 5.

This chain uses TRBV5-1 with TRBJ2-7, with 11 positions matching TRBD1. The CDR3 spans 16 residues. CDR1 is SGHRS, CDR2 YFSETQ, per germline. The V segment lost 0 bases and the J segment 7 bases; nucleotides outside the gene matches: 9. Here the CDR3 DNA reads TGCGCCAGCAGCTTGGTAGTAGGACAGGGGGCTTGGGAGCAGTACTTC. Residues: CASSLVVGQGAWEQYF.

The chain recombines TRBV27 with TRBJ1-5; TRBD1 aligns across 8 bases. Germline V gene sequence: CDR1 MNHEY, CDR2 SMNVEV (reference sequence). The CDR3 loop spans 12 amino acids. V was pared by 6 bases and J by 10 bases, with 5 bases of the junction left unmatched. The CDR3 sequence is CASSFTGGPQHF. CDR3 nucleotides: TGTGCCAGCAGCTTTACAGGGGGTCCCCAGCATTTT.

This clone was observed once. The same CDR3 can be traced to other DNA sequences in this sample. The chain joins TRBV5-1 to TRBJ1-2, with a possible D match to TRBD1 (5 bases). This CDR3 is built from 14 residues. CDR1 and CDR2 (germline): SGHRS, YFSETQ. Trimming pared 0 bases from V and 4 bases from J, leaving 10 bases between. CDR3 loop: CASSLEGQSYGYTF. The CDR3, as DNA: TGCGCCAGCAGCTTGGAGGGGCAGAGCTATGGCTACACCTTC.

J is TRBJ2-4 and V is TRBV5-1; 7 bases align to TRBD1. CDR3 length equals 16 residues. The trim removed 2 bases at V and 0 bases at J, leaving 5 bases unmatched. Germline CDR1 reads SGHRS; CDR2 reads YFSETQ. This CDR3 reads CASSFGQDRAKNIQYF. The CDR3 nucleotides are TGCGCCAGCAGCTTCGGACAGGACCGAGCCAAAAACATTCAGTACTTC.

The rearrangement joins TRBV19 to TRBJ1-5; possibly TRBD1 for D (6 bases). Looked up from germline, CDR1 is LNHDA and CDR2 is SQIVND (reference sequence). CDR3 size: 16 residues. Trimming stripped 8 bases from V and 1 base from J, with 18 bases between. The CDR3 spells CASSETGISSNQPQHF. CDR3 DNA: TGTGCCAGTTCGGAAACAGGGATTTCAAGCAATCAGCCCCAGCATTTT.

The chain uses TRBV11-2 and TRBJ2-1, with 8 bases lining up with TRBD2. CDR1 and CDR2 (germline): SGHAT, FQNNGV. This CDR3 comprises 15 residues. Trimming took 7 bases from V and 5 from J; bases not matched to a gene: 10. In nucleotides, the CDR3 is TGTGCCAGCACCAACAGCGGGAGCAGGAACAATGAGCAGTTCTTC. Residues: CASTNSGSRNNEQFF.

V is TRBV4-3 and J is TRBJ2-3; D not certain. The germline V gene has CDR1 LGHNA and CDR2 YSLEER. The germline V and J ends were trimmed by 3 bases and 0 bases, with 10 bases remaining between them. CDR3 length: 15 amino acids. CDR3: CASSHLVSSTDTQYF. As DNA, the CDR3 is TGCGCCAGCAGCCACCTAGTGTCTAGCACAGATACGCAGTATTTT.

The gene calls are TRBV19 and TRBJ2-3, with TRBD2 matching 7 bases. This CDR3 is 14 amino acids long. Trimming took 4 bases from V and 1 from J; bases not matched to a gene: 2. CDR1 is LNHDA, CDR2 SQIVND, per germline (reference sequence). The CDR3 protein is CASSNLAGTDTQYF. The CDR3 nucleotides read TGTGCCAGTAGTAATCTAGCGGGCACAGATACGCAGTATTTT.

CDR3 loop: CASSSPGTNSGNTIYF. The CDR3 nucleotides are TGTGCCAGCAGTTCACCCGGGACTAATTCTGGAAACACCATATATTTT. V and J are TRBV28 and TRBJ1-3; TRBD1 is a possible D gene (5 bases). CDR3 size: 16 residues. Germline CDR1 is MDHEN and CDR2 is SYDVKM. The ends were cut back, 4 bases at V and 1 base at J, with 14 bases in the middle. Full variable domain (remainder filled in from reference TRBV28 and TRBJ1-3): DVKVTQSSRYLVKRTGEKVFLECVQDMDHENMFWYRQDPGLGLRLIYFSYDVKMKEKGDIPEGYSVSREKKERFSLILESASTNQTSMYLCASSSPGTNSGNTIYFGEGSWLTVV.

The chain's CDR3 is CAWSGLREQYF. In DNA, the CDR3 is TGTGCCTGGAGTGGTCTGCGCGAGCAGTACTTC. V and J are TRBV30 and TRBJ2-7; D is uncertain. Germline CDR1 and CDR2: GTSNPN and SVGIG (reference sequence). The CDR3 contains 11 residues. Trimming took off 1 base at V and 6 bases at J, with 7 bases between the two ends.

In DNA, the CDR3 is TGCAGCGTTGATCCTGTCGGACAGGGGAACACTGAAGCTTTCTTT. Translation: CSVDPVGQGNTEAFF. V usage is TRBV29-1 and J usage is TRBJ1-1; 8 nucleotides align to TRBD1. Germline V gene sequence: CDR1 SQVTM, CDR2 ANQGSEA. The CDR3 loop spans 15 amino acids. V trimming: 3 bases; J trimming: 1 base; junction bases outside the gene matches: 7.

Details on this clone: The identical CDR3 is also encoded by other nucleotide sequences in the sample. This chain joins TRBV9 and TRBJ1-4; TRBD1 agrees at 7 bases. Unmatched junction bases numbered 1, after V lost 0 bases and J lost 5 bases. Germline-derived CDR1 and CDR2 are SGDLS and YYNGEE. The CDR3 totals 14 residues. The CDR3 reads CASSVDRGNEKLFF. CDR3 sequence (DNA): TGTGCCAGCAGCGTAGACAGGGGAAATGAAAAACTGTTTTTT. Supplemented by reference TRBV9 and TRBJ1-4, the full variable domain reads DSGVTQTPKHLITATGQRVTLRCSPRSGDLSVYWYQQSLDQGLQFLIQYYNGEERAKGNILERFSAQQFPDLHSELNLSSLELGDSALYFCASSVDRGNEKLFFGSGTQLSVL.